A selection of T cell receptor beta chains follows, all from one sample in a study of CD8 T cells in Susac syndrome. TCRdb reprocessed the immunoSEQ multiplex PCR reads with MiXCR, giving one entry per CDR3 protein. The data contain about 250,000 distinct CDR3 sequences, roughly 95% of them seen just once; the ten biggest clones take up approximately 0.072%. The sample taken for sequencing was CD4+ T cells from PBMCs. The receptors stem from a human donor with multiple sclerosis. Each CDR3 is given with its conserved first and last residue. The order of the fields is D gene, J gene, clone size, V gene, CDR3 DNA, CDR3 protein. A D gene is named only where the DNA matches it firmly. Some rows have no size entry. The others give once, few or many, or a class for an expanded clone.

TRBD2	TRBJ2-5	.	TRBV6-1	TGTGCCAGCAGTGAACCCGGGACTAGCGGCCTCCAAGAGACCCAGTACTTC	CASSEPGTSGLQETQYF
.	TRBJ1-5	.	TRBV7-9	TGTGCCAGCAGCTTAGGAGGGGGGGTTAGCAATCAGCCCCAGCATTTT	CASSLGGGVSNQPQHF
TRBD2	TRBJ2-5	.	TRBV11-2	TGTGCCAGCAGCTTAACGCCCGGGGGGTCCATCGTGGAGACCCAGTACTTC	CASSLTPGGSIVETQYF
.	TRBJ1-2	.	TRBV5-1	TGCGCCAGCAGCTTGTCAGTTAACTATGGCTACACCTTC	CASSLSVNYGYTF
.	TRBJ1-1	.	TRBV29-1	TGCAGCGTGAACCAAGCTTTCTTT	CSVNQAFF
.	TRBJ2-7	.	TRBV6-5	TGTGCCAGCAGTTACGGGCAGGCGTCGGACGAGCAGTACTTC	CASSYGQASDEQYF
.	TRBJ2-6	.	TRBV7-8	TGTGCCAGCAGCTTAGTCGCACCTGGGGCCAACGTCCTGACTTTC	CASSLVAPGANVLTF
.	TRBJ1-1	.	TRBV3-1	TGTGCCAGCAGCCAGGACGCTGGCAACACTGAAGCTTTCTTT	CASSQDAGNTEAFF
TRBD2	TRBJ2-5	.	TRBV5-1	TGCGCCAGCGGCAACGGGGGGATCCAAGAGACCCAGTACTTC	CASGNGGIQETQYF
.	TRBJ2-7	.	TRBV9	TGTGCCAGCAGCGAGTTAGGGTACGGATACGAGCAGTACTTC	CASSELGYGYEQYF
.	TRBJ1-5	.	TRBV3-1	TGTGCCAGCAGCCAAGCCGGGGCCCTCACCGGTCAGCCCCAGCATTTT	CASSQAGALTGQPQHF
.	TRBJ1-1	.	TRBV2	TGTGCCAGCAGGTCCGTCCTGGCTGAAGCTTTCTTT	CASRSVLAEAFF
.	TRBJ2-1	.	TRBV30	TGTGCCTGGAGTGAATTGGGGTTGGAGCAGTTCTTC	CAWSELGLEQFF
.	TRBJ1-2	.	TRBV29-1	TGCAGCGTTGAAGATACAGGGCTAGGTGGCTACACCTTC	CSVEDTGLGGYTF
.	TRBJ1-3	.	TRBV25-1	TGTGCCAGCAGTTCCCGAGCCGGGGGAGCCATATATTTT	CASSSRAGGAIYF
TRBD2	TRBJ2-1	.	TRBV4-2	TGTGCCAGCAGCCAGGGCCCGGGGGGAAATGAGCAGTTCTTC	CASSQGPGGNEQFF
TRBD2	TRBJ2-5	.	TRBV5-4	TGTGCCAGCAGTTTGACTAGCCGGGAGACCCAGTACTTC	CASSLTSRETQYF
TRBD2	TRBJ2-1	.	TRBV6-6	TGTGCCAGCAGTCGGGACTATCCGCCCGATGAGCAGTTCTTC	CASSRDYPPDEQFF
.	TRBJ1-1	.	TRBV12-3/TRBV12-4	TGTGCCAGCAGTTTCGAGGCGGGGGCGCGGGGCACTGAAGCTTTCTTT	CASSFEAGARGTEAFF
.	TRBJ2-7	.	TRBV19	TGTGCCAGTAGTATGCCGGGGTCCTACGAGCAGTACTTC	CASSMPGSYEQYF
.	TRBJ1-5	once	TRBV28	TGTGCCAGCAGTTTACCGGGGAGCAATCAGCCCCAGCATTTT	CASSLPGSNQPQHF
TRBD2	TRBJ2-5	.	TRBV7-9	TGTGCCAGCAGGCGGGGGGAATGGCAAGAGACCCAGTACTTC	CASRRGEWQETQYF
.	TRBJ1-1	once	TRBV23-1	TGCGCCAGCATCTATCAGGGGAACACTGAAGCTTTCTTT	CASIYQGNTEAFF
.	TRBJ1-5	.	TRBV3-1	TGTGCCAGCAGCCAGGGCTCTGATCAGCCCCAGCATTTT	CASSQGSDQPQHF
.	TRBJ2-2	.	TRBV12-5	TGTGCTAGTGGTTTGTTCCGTTCTCTAGGTAACACCGGGGAGCTGTTTTTT	CASGLFRSLGNTGELFF